The following is a T cell receptor (beta chain) sequence with its context. These data come from a study of blood T cell repertoires in COVID-19. Unmatched junction bases numbered 7, after V lost 0 bases and J lost 5 bases. Germline CDR1 reads SGHVS; CDR2 reads FQNEAQ. The CDR3 is made up of 16 amino acids. Method: immunoSEQ multiplex PCR; TCRdb's copy keeps in-frame clones and lacks some. The sample consists of 90,000 to 120,000 clones, around 90% of them appearing once. This sequence originates from a woman younger than 45 with acute or convalescent COVID-19. V and J are TRBV7-8 and TRBJ2-7, with 10 nucleotides matching TRBD2. Sequencing used peripheral blood. The CDR3 sequence: CASSLALAGVGNEQYF. CDR3 nucleotides: TGTGCCAGCAGCTTAGCTCTAGCGGGGGTTGGAAACGAGCAGTACTTC.